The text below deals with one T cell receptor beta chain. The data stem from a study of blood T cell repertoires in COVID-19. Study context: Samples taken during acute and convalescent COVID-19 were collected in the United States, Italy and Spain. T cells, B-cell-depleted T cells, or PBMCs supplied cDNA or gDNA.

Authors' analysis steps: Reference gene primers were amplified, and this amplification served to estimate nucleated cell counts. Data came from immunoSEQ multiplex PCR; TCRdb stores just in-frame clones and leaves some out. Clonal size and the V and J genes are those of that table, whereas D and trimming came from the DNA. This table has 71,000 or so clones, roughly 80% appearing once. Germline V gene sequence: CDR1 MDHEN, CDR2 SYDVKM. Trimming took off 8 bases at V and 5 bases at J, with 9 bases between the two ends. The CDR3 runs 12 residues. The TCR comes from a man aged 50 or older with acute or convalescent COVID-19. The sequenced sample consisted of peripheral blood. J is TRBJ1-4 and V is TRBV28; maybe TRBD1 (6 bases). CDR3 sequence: CASARGNEKLFF. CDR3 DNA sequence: TGTGCCAGCGCCAGGGGAAATGAAAAACTGTTTTTT. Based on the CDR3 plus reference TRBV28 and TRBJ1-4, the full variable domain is DVKVTQSSRYLVKRTGEKVFLECVQDMDHENMFWYRQDPGLGLRLIYFSYDVKMKEKGDIPEGYSVSREKKERFSLILESASTNQTSMYLCASARGNEKLFFGSGTQLSVL.